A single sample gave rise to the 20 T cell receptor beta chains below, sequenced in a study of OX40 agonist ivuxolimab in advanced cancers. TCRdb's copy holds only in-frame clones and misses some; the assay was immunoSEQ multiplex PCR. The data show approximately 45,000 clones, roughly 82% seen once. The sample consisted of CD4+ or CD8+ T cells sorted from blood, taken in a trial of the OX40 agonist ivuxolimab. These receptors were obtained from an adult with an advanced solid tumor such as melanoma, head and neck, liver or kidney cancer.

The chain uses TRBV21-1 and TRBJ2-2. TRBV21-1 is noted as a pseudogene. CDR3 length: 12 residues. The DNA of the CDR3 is TGTGCCAGCATCCCCAGCAGCGGGGAGCTGTTTTTT. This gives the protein CASIPSSGELFF.

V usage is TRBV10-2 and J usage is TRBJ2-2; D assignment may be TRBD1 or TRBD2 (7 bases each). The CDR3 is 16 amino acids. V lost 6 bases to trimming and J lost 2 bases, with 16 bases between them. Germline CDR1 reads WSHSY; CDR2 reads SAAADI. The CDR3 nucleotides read TGCGCCAGCAGCGTCGCAGGGGGGGTAAACACCGGGGAGCTGTTTTTT. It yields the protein CASSVAGGVNTGELFF.

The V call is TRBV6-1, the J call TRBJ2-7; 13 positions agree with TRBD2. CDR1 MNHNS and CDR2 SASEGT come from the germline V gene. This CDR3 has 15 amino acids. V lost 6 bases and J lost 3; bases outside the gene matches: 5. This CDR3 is CASRLGLAGSYEQYF. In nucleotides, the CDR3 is TGTGCCAGCAGACTGGGACTAGCGGGAAGCTACGAGCAGTACTTC.

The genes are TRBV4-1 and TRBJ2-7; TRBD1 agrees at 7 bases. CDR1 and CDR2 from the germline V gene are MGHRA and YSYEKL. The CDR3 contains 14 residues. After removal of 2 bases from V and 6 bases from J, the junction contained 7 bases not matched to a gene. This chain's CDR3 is CASSQQSGGAEQYF. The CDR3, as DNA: TGCGCCAGCAGCCAACAGTCAGGGGGAGCCGAGCAGTACTTC.

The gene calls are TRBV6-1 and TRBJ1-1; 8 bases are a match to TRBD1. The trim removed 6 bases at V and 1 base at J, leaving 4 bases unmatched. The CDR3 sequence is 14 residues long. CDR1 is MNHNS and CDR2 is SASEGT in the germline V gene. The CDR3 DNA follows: TGTGCCAGCAGGATGACAGGGGCGAACACTGAAGCTTTCTTT. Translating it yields CASRMTGANTEAFF.

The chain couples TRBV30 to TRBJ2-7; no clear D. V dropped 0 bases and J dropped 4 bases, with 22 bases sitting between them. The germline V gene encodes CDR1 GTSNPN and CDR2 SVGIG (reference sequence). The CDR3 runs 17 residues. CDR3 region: CAWSVKFSSSDPYEQYF. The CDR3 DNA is TGTGCCTGGAGTGTCAAGTTCTCGTCGTCGGATCCTTACGAGCAGTACTTC.

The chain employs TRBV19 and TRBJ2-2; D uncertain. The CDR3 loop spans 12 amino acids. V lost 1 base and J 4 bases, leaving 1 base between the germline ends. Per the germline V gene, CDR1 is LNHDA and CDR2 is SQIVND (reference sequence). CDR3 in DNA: TGTGCCAGTAGTATAGCCACCGGGGAGCTGTTTTTT. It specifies CASSIATGELFF.

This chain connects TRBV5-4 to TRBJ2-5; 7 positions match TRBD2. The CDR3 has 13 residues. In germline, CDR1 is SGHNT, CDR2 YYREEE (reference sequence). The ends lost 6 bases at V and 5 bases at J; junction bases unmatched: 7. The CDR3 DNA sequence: TGTGCCAGCAACCGCGGGAGTGGGGAGACCCAGTACTTC. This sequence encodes CASNRGSGETQYF.

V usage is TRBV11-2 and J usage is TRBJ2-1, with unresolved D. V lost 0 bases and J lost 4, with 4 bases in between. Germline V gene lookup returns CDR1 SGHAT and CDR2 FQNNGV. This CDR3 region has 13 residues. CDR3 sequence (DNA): TGTGCCAGCAGCTTAGACCTTTACAATGAGCAGTTCTTC. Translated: CASSLDLYNEQFF.

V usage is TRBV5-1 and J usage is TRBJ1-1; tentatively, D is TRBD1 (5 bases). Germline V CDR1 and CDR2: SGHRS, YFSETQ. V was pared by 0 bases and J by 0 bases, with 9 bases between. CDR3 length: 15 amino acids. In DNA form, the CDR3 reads TGCGCCAGCAGCTTGGGAGGGGCCATGAACACTGAAGCTTTCTTT. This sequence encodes CASSLGGAMNTEAFF.

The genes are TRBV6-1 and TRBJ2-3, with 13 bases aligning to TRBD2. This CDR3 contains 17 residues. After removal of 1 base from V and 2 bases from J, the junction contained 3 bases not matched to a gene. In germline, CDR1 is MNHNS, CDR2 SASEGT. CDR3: CASSEGLAGGYTDTQYF. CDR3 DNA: TGTGCCAGCAGTGAAGGACTAGCGGGAGGTTACACAGATACGCAGTATTTT.

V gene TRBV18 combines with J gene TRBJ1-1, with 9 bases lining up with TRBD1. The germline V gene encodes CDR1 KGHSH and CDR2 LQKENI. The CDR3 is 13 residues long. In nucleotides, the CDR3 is TGTATCACCTACCGGGACAGGGAAGGTGAAGCTTTCTTT. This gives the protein CITYRDREGEAFF.

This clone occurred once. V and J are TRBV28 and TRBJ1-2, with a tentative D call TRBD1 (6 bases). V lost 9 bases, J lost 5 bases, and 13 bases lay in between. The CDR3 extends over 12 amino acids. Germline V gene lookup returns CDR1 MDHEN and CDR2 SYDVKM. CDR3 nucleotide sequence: TGTGCCAGTACAGGGACAAGGTATGGCTACACCTTC. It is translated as CASTGTRYGYTF.

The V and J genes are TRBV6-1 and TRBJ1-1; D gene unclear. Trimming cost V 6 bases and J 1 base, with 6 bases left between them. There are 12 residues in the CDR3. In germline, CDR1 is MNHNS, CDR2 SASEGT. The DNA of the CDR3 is TGTGCCAGCAGGAACCCGAACACTGAAGCTTTCTTT. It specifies CASRNPNTEAFF.

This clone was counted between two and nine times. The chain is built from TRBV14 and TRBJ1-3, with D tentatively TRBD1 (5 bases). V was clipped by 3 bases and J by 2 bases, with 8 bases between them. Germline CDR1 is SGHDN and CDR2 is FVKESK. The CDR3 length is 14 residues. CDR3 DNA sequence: TGTGCCAGCAGCCACTTGGGGGCTGGAAACACCATATATTTT. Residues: CASSHLGAGNTIYF. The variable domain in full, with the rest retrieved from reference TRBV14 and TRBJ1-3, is EAGVTQFPSHSVIEKGQTVTLRCDPISGHDNLYWYRRVMGKEIKFLLHFVKESKQDESGMPNNRFLAERTGGTYSTLKVQPAELEDSGVYFCASSHLGAGNTIYFGEGSWLTVV.

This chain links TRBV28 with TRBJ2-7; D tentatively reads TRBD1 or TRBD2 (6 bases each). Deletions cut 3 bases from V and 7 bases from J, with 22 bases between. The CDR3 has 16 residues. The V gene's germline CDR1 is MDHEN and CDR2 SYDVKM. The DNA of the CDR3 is TGTGCCAGCAGTTTTGGGAGCGGGTCAATTACAGGGGAGCAGTACTTC. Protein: CASSFGSGSITGEQYF.

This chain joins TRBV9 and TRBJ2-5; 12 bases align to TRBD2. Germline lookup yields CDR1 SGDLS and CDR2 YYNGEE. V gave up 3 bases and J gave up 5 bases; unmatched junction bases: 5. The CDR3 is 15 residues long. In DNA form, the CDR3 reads TGTGCCAGCAGCGCTAGCGGGGGGGCGGTTGAGACCCAGTACTTC. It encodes CASSASGGAVETQYF.

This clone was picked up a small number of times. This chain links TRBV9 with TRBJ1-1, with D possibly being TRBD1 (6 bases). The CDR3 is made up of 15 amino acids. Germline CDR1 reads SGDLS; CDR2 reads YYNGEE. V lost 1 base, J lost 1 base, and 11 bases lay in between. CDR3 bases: TGTGCCAGCAGCGTATCCACGGGGGCGAACACTGAAGCTTTCTTT. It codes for CASSVSTGANTEAFF.

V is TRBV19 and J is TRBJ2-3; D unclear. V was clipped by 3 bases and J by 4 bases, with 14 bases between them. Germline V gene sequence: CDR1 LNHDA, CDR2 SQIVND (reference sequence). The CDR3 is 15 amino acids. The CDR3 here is CASSISLRGPDTQYF. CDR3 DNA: TGTGCCAGTAGTATCTCCTTGAGAGGTCCAGATACGCAGTATTTT.

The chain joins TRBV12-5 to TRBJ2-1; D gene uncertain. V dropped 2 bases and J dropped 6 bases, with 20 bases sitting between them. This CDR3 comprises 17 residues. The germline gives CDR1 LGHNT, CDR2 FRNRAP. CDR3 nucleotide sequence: TGTGCTAGTGGTTTGAACCCCCTCGGATCCCGCGGCAATGAGCAGTTCTTC. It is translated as CASGLNPLGSRGNEQFF.